This TCR beta chain was sequenced for a study of T cell repertoires in aging, cancer and after chemotherapy. The template was genomic DNA from peripheral blood, not RNA. Germline CDR1 is MNHEY and CDR2 is SMNVEV (reference sequence). Trimming at V came to 5 bases and at J to 0 bases, leaving 15 bases not matched to a gene. The CDR3 covers 19 residues. Multiplex touch-down PCR with TRB-A/B primers amplified rearranged V-D-J TRB sequences. TCRdb fed the multiplex PCR reads into MiXCR, producing one record per CDR3 protein. The sample yields about 5,200 distinct CDR3 sequences, around 28% seen once. In its sample, this clonotype is medium-sized.

The chain couples TRBV27 to TRBJ2-1; 8 positions match TRBD2. The source is a human donor in good health. What was sequenced was blood. The CDR3 loop reads CASSPLPSGPYSSYNEQFF. The CDR3, as DNA: TGTGCCAGCAGTCCCCTACCTAGCGGGCCTTATAGCTCCTACAATGAGCAGTTCTTC.